The rows below give T cell receptor beta chains drawn from one sample of a study of cytomegalovirus exposure and HLA in healthy donors. TCRdb's copy holds only in-frame clones and misses some; the assay was immunoSEQ multiplex PCR. Here the sample spans 120,000 to 150,000 clones, 60% to 80% being singletons. What was sequenced was PBMCs. These receptors were taken from a male donor in good health and CMV-seronegative. Both conserved end residues are trimmed from each CDR3. Fields, in order: CDR3 protein, V gene, J gene.

CDR3aa: ASSLPTGTNQPQH
v_gene: TRBV28
j_gene: TRBJ1-5

CDR3aa: ASSERRAGTQY
v_gene: TRBV6-1
j_gene: TRBJ2-5

CDR3aa: ASSQGGGASLYEQY
v_gene: TRBV4-3
j_gene: TRBJ2-7

CDR3aa: ASRGQGDNYGYT
v_gene: TRBV7-9
j_gene: TRBJ1-2

CDR3aa: ASSLGSRPSSYNEQF
v_gene: TRBV11-2
j_gene: TRBJ2-1

CDR3aa: ASSVATGFGANVLT
v_gene: TRBV9
j_gene: TRBJ2-6

CDR3aa: APSGGPYNEQF
v_gene: TRBV2
j_gene: TRBJ2-1

CDR3aa: ASSLGPGVGELF
v_gene: TRBV7-2
j_gene: TRBJ2-2

CDR3aa: ASSFQELQF
v_gene: TRBV11-2
j_gene: TRBJ2-1

CDR3aa: ASSLNGGNGYT
v_gene: TRBV7-3
j_gene: TRBJ1-2

CDR3aa: ASRQGAYEQY
v_gene: TRBV6-5
j_gene: TRBJ2-7

CDR3aa: ASSLDRGTIAEAF
v_gene: TRBV11-2
j_gene: TRBJ1-1

CDR3aa: ASSTGHGYGYT
v_gene: TRBV6-5
j_gene: TRBJ1-2

CDR3aa: ASSGTGAGYT
v_gene: TRBV5-5
j_gene: TRBJ1-2

CDR3aa: AWSRGTGGGYEQF
v_gene: TRBV30
j_gene: TRBJ2-1

CDR3aa: ASSVEERLANYGYT
v_gene: TRBV9
j_gene: TRBJ1-2

CDR3aa: ASSSSGTGGNQPQH
v_gene: TRBV5-6
j_gene: TRBJ1-5

CDR3aa: ASSYAGGQPQH
v_gene: TRBV6-5
j_gene: TRBJ1-5

CDR3aa: ASSLAASGGSYEQY
v_gene: TRBV5-4
j_gene: TRBJ2-7

CDR3aa: ASSLLGGSSYNEQF
v_gene: TRBV7-2
j_gene: TRBJ2-1

CDR3aa: ASVQEWASGRSGNEQF
v_gene: TRBV11-1
j_gene: TRBJ2-1

CDR3aa: SSRSGASNEQF
v_gene: TRBV29-1
j_gene: TRBJ2-1

CDR3aa: ASSLAALADTDTQY
v_gene: TRBV5-1
j_gene: TRBJ2-3

CDR3aa: ASRHNRVSPSYEQY
v_gene: TRBV5-6
j_gene: TRBJ2-7

CDR3aa: ASRDWTGWTEAF
v_gene: TRBV7-3
j_gene: TRBJ1-1

CDR3aa: ASSQRTSGVGRYNEQF
v_gene: TRBV5-6
j_gene: TRBJ2-1

CDR3aa: AWSVGQRNYGYT
v_gene: TRBV30
j_gene: TRBJ1-2

CDR3aa: ASSRPGQGINEQY
v_gene: TRBV7-2
j_gene: TRBJ2-7

CDR3aa: ACHTGSSYEQY
v_gene: TRBV30
j_gene: TRBJ2-7

CDR3aa: ASSRITSGGPTGELF
v_gene: TRBV7-2
j_gene: TRBJ2-2

CDR3aa: ASRQGALGEKLF
v_gene: TRBV5-1
j_gene: TRBJ1-4

CDR3aa: ASTRDGELF
v_gene: TRBV11-3
j_gene: TRBJ2-2

CDR3aa: ASRYRDSQPQH
v_gene: TRBV2
j_gene: TRBJ1-5

CDR3aa: AWSGGGKWTEAF
v_gene: TRBV30
j_gene: TRBJ1-1

CDR3aa: ASTLGQVDTEAF
v_gene: TRBV7-9
j_gene: TRBJ1-1

CDR3aa: ASRYTDSGAYEQY
v_gene: TRBV6-6
j_gene: -

CDR3aa: ASRPDISGNTIY
v_gene: TRBV6-6
j_gene: TRBJ1-3

CDR3aa: ASSRSGTGDKNTEAF
v_gene: TRBV7-2
j_gene: TRBJ1-1

CDR3aa: ASSEARTGGVSPLH
v_gene: TRBV2
j_gene: TRBJ1-6

CDR3aa: ATSRDIKAGTGVGNYGYT
v_gene: TRBV15
j_gene: TRBJ1-2

CDR3aa: ATSLAGTDTQY
v_gene: TRBV7-3
j_gene: TRBJ2-3

CDR3aa: ASSQENSYNEQF
v_gene: TRBV4-1
j_gene: TRBJ2-1

CDR3aa: ACRWGSTIY
v_gene: TRBV30
j_gene: TRBJ1-3

CDR3aa: ASSLWDRGSYEQY
v_gene: TRBV5-4
j_gene: TRBJ2-7

CDR3aa: ASSLALAGSSYNEQF
v_gene: TRBV5-1
j_gene: TRBJ2-1

CDR3aa: ASSQESSGSSNEQF
v_gene: TRBV4-2
j_gene: TRBJ2-1

CDR3aa: ASSLAREQY
v_gene: TRBV7-8
j_gene: TRBJ2-7

CDR3aa: ASSGLRGYEQY
v_gene: TRBV2
j_gene: TRBJ2-7

CDR3aa: ASSSEAGVGETQY
v_gene: TRBV5-1
j_gene: TRBJ2-5

CDR3aa: ASTSGGTGGEELF
v_gene: TRBV5-4
j_gene: TRBJ2-2

CDR3aa: ASTGGSTYEQY
v_gene: TRBV6-5
j_gene: TRBJ2-7

CDR3aa: ASSEWGGDIT
v_gene: TRBV10-2
j_gene: TRBJ1-2